This entry is about one T cell receptor (beta chain). Its antigen is not identified. The same CDR3 is also encoded by other DNA sequences in this sample. These data are taken from a study of cytomegalovirus exposure and HLA in healthy donors. It was with 60 Vbeta and 13 Jbeta primers that the PCR ran. Libraries were prepared by immunoSEQ multiplex PCR; TCRdb keeps only in-frame clonotypes and omits some of them. The data show 45,000 to 60,000 clones, 73% seen once. Study outcomes and limitations: Specific recognition of CMV antigens was confirmed in vitro for a few chains (all CMV-associated). Later work showed greater clonal expansion in HLA-associated TCR beta chains than in equally common others.

CDR3 length: 13 amino acids. Germline V gene sequence: CDR1 SGHRS, CDR2 YFSETQ. With 8 bases clipped from V and 0 bases from J, the junction kept 2 bases outside the gene matches. This clonotype originated in a man aged 18 to 35 in good health and CMV-seronegative. The sample was PBMCs. The chain carries TRBV5-1 and TRBJ1-1; 9 bases line up with TRBD1. The CDR3 sequence: CASRDRVNTEAFF. Written as DNA, the CDR3 is TGCGCCAGTCGGGACAGGGTGAACACTGAAGCTTTCTTT.